A single sample gave rise to the 27 T cell receptor beta chains below, sequenced in a study of T cell repertoires in cytomegalovirus infection. MiXCR, run by TCRdb on the reads, gives a single entry per CDR3 protein. The sample contains approximately 500,000 distinct CDR3 sequences, 15% to 20% of which appear only once. The sequenced sample was CD8+ T cells from PBMCs. The receptors originated from a human donor in good health (CMV status not recorded). Some clones in this sample may be carry-over from other donors' samples.

This clonotype showed up just once. The rearrangement joins TRBV15 to TRBJ1-5, with TRBD1 matching over 9 bases. The trim removed 5 bases at V and 0 bases at J, leaving 2 bases unmatched. Germline V gene lookup returns CDR1 LNHNV and CDR2 YYDKDF (reference sequence). CDR3 length equals 15 residues. This CDR3 reads CATSADRGSNQPQHF. The CDR3 nucleotides are TGTGCCACCAGCGCGGACAGGGGTAGCAATCAGCCCCAGCATTTT.

This clonotype has a count of ten or more. This sequence joins TRBV7-2 and TRBJ2-1, with a possible D match to TRBD1 (6 bases). This CDR3 has 12 residues. CDR1 SGHTA and CDR2 FQGNSA come from the germline V gene. The V end was cut by 2 bases, the J end by 9 bases, with 8 bases between. DNA for the CDR3: TGTGCCAGCAGCTTATGGGGGCCTGAGCAGTTCTTC. Translation gives CASSLWGPEQFF.

This clonotype showed up just once. This likely came from a read error, as a far larger clone is one base away. This chain connects TRBV7-9 to TRBJ1-6; D unclear. Germline V CDR1 and CDR2: SEHNR, FQNEAQ (reference sequence). There are 11 residues in the CDR3. The CDR3 here is CASSLGSPLDF. The CDR3 DNA reads as TGTGCCAGCAGCTTAGGTTCACCCCTCGACTTT.

The V gene is TRBV13, the J gene TRBJ2-7; 8 positions match TRBD2. The CDR3 spans 14 residues. Germline V CDR1 and CDR2: PRHDT, FYEKMQ (reference sequence). The J segment lost 7 bases and the V segment lost 6 bases, leaving 11 bases of the junction unmatched. For the CDR3, the DNA is TGTGCCAGCAGTTTTAGCGGGGCCACCGGAGAGCAGTACTTC. Translated: CASSFSGATGEQYF.

This clonotype has at least ten counts. The gene calls are TRBV18 and TRBJ2-1, with 7 bases identical to TRBD1. The germline V gene has CDR1 KGHSH and CDR2 LQKENI. The trim removed 2 bases at V and 9 bases at J, leaving 13 bases unmatched. CDR3 length: 16 amino acids. The CDR3 here is CASSPDDRVASSEQFF. CDR3 DNA: TGTGCCAGCTCACCAGATGACAGGGTAGCCTCTAGTGAGCAGTTCTTC.

This clonotype was seen ten or more times. The CDR3 DNA follows: TGTGCCAGCAGCTTAGACAGACGCGGCTCTGGGGCCAACGTCCTGACTTTC. Translated, it gives CASSLDRRGSGANVLTF. This chain joins TRBV7-9 and TRBJ2-6, with D unresolved. V was pared by 1 base and J by 0 bases, with 10 bases between. The CDR3 is made up of 17 amino acids. Germline loops: CDR1 SEHNR, CDR2 FQNEAQ (reference sequence).

This clonotype was seen a handful of times. The chain is built from TRBV11-2 and TRBJ2-2, with TRBD2 matching 7 bases. The CDR3 totals 15 residues. The germline V gene encodes CDR1 SGHAT and CDR2 FQNNGV. V was pared by 8 bases and J by 2 bases, with 8 bases of the junction left unmatched. Here the CDR3 DNA reads TGTGCCAGCTTTACCGGGACTACCAACACCGGGGAGCTGTTTTTT. Translation: CASFTGTTNTGELFF.

V is TRBV20-1 and J is TRBJ2-7; 8 bases match TRBD2. The CDR3 spans 14 residues. Germline V gene data show CDR1 as DFQATT and CDR2 as SNEGSKA (reference sequence). J gave up 3 bases and V 2 bases, and 6 bases lay outside the gene matches. The CDR3 DNA reads TGCAGTGCTAGAAGCGGGAGAGCCTTCTACGAGCAGTACTTC. Protein: CSARSGRAFYEQYF.

This clonotype was found a few times. This chain joins TRBV6-5 and TRBJ2-5; tentatively, D is TRBD2 (6 bases). Germline CDR1 reads MNHEY; CDR2 reads SVGAGI. V was clipped by 6 bases and J by 5 bases, with 16 bases between them. This CDR3 comprises 14 residues. Here the CDR3 reads CASSPTPSEETQYF. Written as DNA, the CDR3 is TGTGCCAGCAGCCCCACCCCTAGCGAGGAGACCCAGTACTTC.

Remarks on this clonotype: A much more abundant neighbour one base away suggests this may be a read error. V gene TRBV6-8 combines with J gene TRBJ2-3; 9 positions agree with TRBD1. The CDR3 is 15 residues long. Per the germline V gene, CDR1 is MNHGY and CDR2 is SAAAGT. CDR3 nucleotide sequence: TGTGCCAGCAGCCTCGACAGGGGGAGGGTGGATATGCAGTATTTT. This gives the protein CASSLDRGRVDMQYF.

The chain is built from TRBV20-1 and TRBJ2-3, with 9 bases aligning to TRBD2. CDR1 DFQATT and CDR2 SNEGSKA come from the germline V gene (reference sequence). The CDR3 has 16 residues. V lost 2 bases, J lost 0 bases, and 6 bases stayed unmatched. As DNA, the CDR3 is TGCAGTGCTAGACGGGGACTAGCAGTGAGCACAGATACGCAGTATTTT. Amino acids: CSARRGLAVSTDTQYF.

This clonotype was recorded many times. The chain carries TRBV7-6 and TRBJ1-6; tentative D call: TRBD1 (5 bases). Germline V lookup: CDR1 SGHVS, CDR2 FNYEAQ. With 5 bases removed from V and 0 bases from J, the gap between germline ends came to 11 bases. CDR3 length: 16 residues. The CDR3 DNA is TGTGCCAGCAGCCCACTCGACAGCTCCTATAATTCACCCCTCCACTTT. It translates to CASSPLDSSYNSPLHF.

In this sample, this clonotype turned up once. The chain joins TRBV28 to TRBJ2-3; 9 nucleotides agree with TRBD1. Germline V lookup: CDR1 MDHEN, CDR2 SYDVKM. This CDR3 is 14 amino acids long. Trimming cost V 10 bases and J 5 bases; bases outside gene matches: 10. CDR3 DNA: TGTGCCATCCTACAGGGGGCGCGAGGAGATACGCAGTATTTT. This gives the protein CAILQGARGDTQYF.

J is TRBJ2-3 and V is TRBV5-8; 9 bases map to TRBD2. After removal of 3 bases from V and 5 bases from J, the junction contained 13 bases not matched to a gene. CDR3 length equals 17 residues. Germline V CDR1 and CDR2: SGHTS, YDEGEE. In DNA, the CDR3 is TGTGCCAGCAGCTGGGACTTCGGAAGCGGGGGGAAAGATACGCAGTATTTT. Translation gives CASSWDFGSGGKDTQYF. Combining the CDR3 with reference TRBV5-8 and TRBJ2-3 gives the whole variable domain EAGVTQSPTHLIKTRGQQATLRCSPISGHTSVYWYQQALGLGLQFLLWYDEGEERNRGNFPPRFSGRQFPNYSSELNVNALELEDSALYLCASSWDFGSGGKDTQYFGPGTRLTVL.

This clonotype was detected many times. The V gene is TRBV28, the J gene TRBJ2-1; 7 bases fit TRBD2. This CDR3 has 17 amino acids. The V gene end was trimmed by 5 bases and the J gene end by 0 bases; junction bases not matched to a gene: 10. CDR1 is MDHEN and CDR2 is SYDVKM in the germline V gene. CDR3 protein: CASSLPAGISSYNEQFF. CDR3 coding DNA: TGTGCCAGCAGTCTCCCAGCGGGAATCTCCTCCTACAATGAGCAGTTCTTC.

This clonotype was recorded at least ten times. The rearrangement joins TRBV7-2 to TRBJ1-1, with D tentatively TRBD1 (6 bases). The V gene lost 1 base and the J gene lost 1 base, with 7 bases spanning the gap. Germline V gene data show CDR1 as SGHTA and CDR2 as FQGNSA. The CDR3 has 14 residues. This chain's CDR3 is CASSLEGGNTEAFF. In DNA, the CDR3 is TGTGCCAGCAGCTTAGAAGGGGGGAACACTGAAGCTTTCTTT.

This clonotype was seen repeatedly, ten times or more. This CDR3 reads CASSIRVLSYNEQFF. In DNA, the CDR3 is TGTGCCAGTAGTATTAGGGTACTCTCCTACAATGAGCAGTTCTTC. The chain employs TRBV19 and TRBJ2-1; D not resolved. This CDR3 spans 15 amino acids. Germline CDR1 and CDR2: LNHDA and SQIVND (reference sequence). Trimming left V 3 bases short and J 0 bases short, with 9 bases between.

The chain carries TRBV4-1 and TRBJ2-1; D may match TRBD1 or TRBD2 (5 bases each). Germline loops: CDR1 MGHRA, CDR2 YSYEKL. V dropped 1 base and J dropped 5 bases, with 15 bases sitting between them. The CDR3 consists of 16 residues. The CDR3 is CASSQVGREFNNEQFF. The CDR3 region has the DNA TGCGCCAGCAGCCAAGTGGGCAGGGAGTTCAACAATGAGCAGTTCTTC.

The rearrangement links TRBV20-1 to TRBJ2-2; 8 bases are a match to TRBD1. There are 13 residues in the CDR3. J lost 6 bases, V lost 7 bases, and 7 bases had no gene match. The germline gives CDR1 DFQATT, CDR2 SNEGSKA (reference sequence). The CDR3 protein is CSVNEQGAGELFF. The CDR3 DNA reads TGCAGTGTAAACGAACAGGGGGCCGGGGAGCTGTTTTTT.

At least ten counts were recorded for this clonotype. This chain links TRBV12-3 or TRBV12-4 with TRBJ2-7, with 9 bases aligning to TRBD1. The CDR3 runs to 13 residues. V lost 7 bases and J lost 5; bases outside the gene matches: 6. CDR3 amino acids: CASTGTGSNEQYF. DNA of the CDR3: TGTGCCAGCACTGGGACAGGGTCTAACGAGCAGTACTTC.

This clonotype showed up many times. This chain joins TRBV7-9 and TRBJ2-7; TRBD1 matches 11 bases. CDR1 SEHNR and CDR2 FQNEAQ come from the germline V gene (reference sequence). V was pared by 6 bases and J by 6 bases, with 4 bases of the junction left unmatched. This CDR3 has 13 residues. CDR3 in amino acids: CASRGQGEREQYF. The CDR3 nucleotides read TGTGCCAGCAGGGGACAGGGGGAGCGCGAGCAGTACTTC.

This clonotype was recorded many times. The chain uses TRBV12-3 or TRBV12-4 and TRBJ2-1, with D hard to call. The V gene lost 5 bases and the J gene lost 4 bases, with 6 bases spanning the gap. The CDR3 spans 12 residues. In nucleotides, the CDR3 is TGTGCCAGCAGTGCCGGTTACAATGAGCAGTTCTTC. Translation gives CASSAGYNEQFF.

Comment on this clonotype: A much more abundant neighbour one base away suggests this may be a read error. The chain recombines TRBV12-3 or TRBV12-4 with TRBJ1-5, with unresolved D. The CDR3 totals 15 residues. The CDR3 nucleotides read TGTGCCAGCAGTTTCACCGATTCAAGCAATCAGCTCCAGCATTTT. Its protein product is CASSFTDSSNQLQHF.

This clonotype has a count of ten or more. The V and J genes are TRBV7-2 and TRBJ2-7; TRBD2 matches 10 bases. The trim removed 3 bases at V and 6 bases at J, leaving 17 bases unmatched. The CDR3 spans 18 residues. Per germline, CDR1 SGHTA and CDR2 FQGNSA. For the CDR3, the DNA is TGTGCCAGCAGCTTTTGGATAGAGCTAGCGGGAGAGTTGGGCGAGCAGTACTTC. Its protein is CASSFWIELAGELGEQYF. The whole variable domain, filled in from reference TRBV7-2 and TRBJ2-7, reads GAGVSQSPSNKVTEKGKDVELRCDPISGHTALYWYRQSLGQGLEFLIYFQGNSAPDKSGLPSDRFSAERTGGSVSTLTIQRTQQEDSAVYLCASSFWIELAGELGEQYFGPGTRLTVT.

This sequence joins TRBV30 and TRBJ1-1; a possible D gene is TRBD1 (5 bases). The V gene's germline CDR1 is GTSNPN and CDR2 SVGIG (reference sequence). V dropped 7 bases and J dropped 5 bases, with 14 bases sitting between them. The CDR3 runs to 12 residues. The CDR3 region has the DNA TGTGCCTCTGTTCAGGGTGGGACTGAAGCTTTCTTT. This encodes CASVQGGTEAFF.

The chain uses TRBV27 and TRBJ1-5, with D possibly TRBD1 on 5 matching bases. Trimming removed 6 bases from V and 7 bases from J, with 13 bases in between. The CDR3 has 13 residues. Germline V gene sequence: CDR1 MNHEY, CDR2 SMNVEV (reference sequence). The CDR3 DNA reads TGTGCCAGCAGCTCATATAGGGGCCAGCCCCAGCATTTT. Translating gives CASSSYRGQPQHF.

About this clonotype itself: This sequence may be a read error, since a much larger clone differs from it by one base. The V and J genes are TRBV12-3 or TRBV12-4 and TRBJ2-1, with D perhaps being TRBD1 or TRBD2 (7 bases each). The CDR3 is made up of 15 amino acids. V was clipped by 7 bases and J by 3 bases, with 16 bases between them. CDR3 amino acids: CASIQGGALYNEQFF. As DNA, the CDR3 is TGTGCCAGCATTCAGGGGGGGGCCCTCTACAATGAGCAGTTCTTC.